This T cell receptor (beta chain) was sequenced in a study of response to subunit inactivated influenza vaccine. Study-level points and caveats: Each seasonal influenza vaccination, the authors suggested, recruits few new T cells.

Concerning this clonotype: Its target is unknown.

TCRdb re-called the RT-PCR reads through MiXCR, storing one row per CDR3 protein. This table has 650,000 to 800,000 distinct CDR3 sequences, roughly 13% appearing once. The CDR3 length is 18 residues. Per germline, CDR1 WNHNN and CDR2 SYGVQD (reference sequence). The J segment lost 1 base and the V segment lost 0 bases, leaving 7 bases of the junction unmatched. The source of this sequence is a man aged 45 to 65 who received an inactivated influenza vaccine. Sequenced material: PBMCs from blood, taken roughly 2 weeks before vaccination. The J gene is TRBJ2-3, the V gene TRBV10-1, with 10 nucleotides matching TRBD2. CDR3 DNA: TGCGCCAGCAGTGAGTCAATTAGCGGGGGGCCTCGCACAGATACGCAGTATTTT. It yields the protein CASSESISGGPRTDTQYF.